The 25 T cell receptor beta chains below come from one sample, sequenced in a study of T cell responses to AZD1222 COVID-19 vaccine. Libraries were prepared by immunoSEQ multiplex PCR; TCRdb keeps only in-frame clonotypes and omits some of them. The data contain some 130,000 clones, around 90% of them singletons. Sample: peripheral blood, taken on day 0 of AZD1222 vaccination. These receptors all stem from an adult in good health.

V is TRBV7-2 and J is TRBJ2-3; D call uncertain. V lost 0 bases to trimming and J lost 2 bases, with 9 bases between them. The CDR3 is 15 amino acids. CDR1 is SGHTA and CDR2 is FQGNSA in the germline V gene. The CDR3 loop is CASSLASGPTDTQYF. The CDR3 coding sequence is TGTGCCAGCAGCTTAGCTTCAGGCCCCACAGATACGCAGTATTTT. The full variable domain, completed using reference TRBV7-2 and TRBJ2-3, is GAGVSQSPSNKVTEKGKDVELRCDPISGHTALYWYRQSLGQGLEFLIYFQGNSAPDKSGLPSDRFSAERTGGSVSTLTIQRTQQEDSAVYLCASSLASGPTDTQYFGPGTRLTVL.

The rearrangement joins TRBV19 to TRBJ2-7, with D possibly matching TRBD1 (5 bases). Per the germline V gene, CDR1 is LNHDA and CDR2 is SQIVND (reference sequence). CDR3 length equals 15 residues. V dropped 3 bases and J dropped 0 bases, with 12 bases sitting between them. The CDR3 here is CASSIKDMSSYEQYF. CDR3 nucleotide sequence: TGTGCCAGTAGTATTAAGGACATGAGCTCCTACGAGCAGTACTTC.

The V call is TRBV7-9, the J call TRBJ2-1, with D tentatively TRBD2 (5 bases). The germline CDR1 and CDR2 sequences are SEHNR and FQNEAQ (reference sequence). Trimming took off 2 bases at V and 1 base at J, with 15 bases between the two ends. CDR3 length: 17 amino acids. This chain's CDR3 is CASSLSAFRLSYNEQFF. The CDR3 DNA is TGTGCCAGCAGCTTATCGGCCTTTAGACTATCCTACAATGAGCAGTTCTTC.

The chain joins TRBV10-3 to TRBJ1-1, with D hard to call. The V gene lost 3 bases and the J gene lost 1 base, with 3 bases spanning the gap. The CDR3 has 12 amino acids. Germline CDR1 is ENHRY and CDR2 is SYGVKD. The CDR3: CAISDGNTEAFF. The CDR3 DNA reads TGTGCCATCAGTGACGGGAACACTGAAGCTTTCTTT.

The CDR3 DNA reads TGTGCCAGCCGGAGACGGGGGGCCAACGAGCAGTACTTC. It encodes CASRRRGANEQYF. This rearrangement joins TRBV7-8 to TRBJ2-7, with D tentatively TRBD2 (7 bases). V lost 8 bases, J lost 5 bases, and 16 bases lay in between. Germline-derived CDR1 and CDR2 are SGHVS and FQNEAQ. The length of the CDR3 is 13 residues.

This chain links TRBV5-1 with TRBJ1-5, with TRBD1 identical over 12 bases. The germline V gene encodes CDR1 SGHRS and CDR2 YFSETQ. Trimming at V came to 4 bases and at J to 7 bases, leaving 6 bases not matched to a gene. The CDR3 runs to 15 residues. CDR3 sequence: CASSTGTGGQQPQHF. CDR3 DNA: TGCGCCAGCAGCACCGGGACAGGGGGCCAACAGCCCCAGCATTTT.

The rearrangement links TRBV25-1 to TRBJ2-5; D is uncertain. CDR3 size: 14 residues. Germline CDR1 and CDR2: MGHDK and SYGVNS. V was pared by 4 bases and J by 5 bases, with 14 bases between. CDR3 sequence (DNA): TGTGCCAGCAGTGTAGGAGCGTTCGAGGAGACCCAGTACTTC. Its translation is CASSVGAFEETQYF.

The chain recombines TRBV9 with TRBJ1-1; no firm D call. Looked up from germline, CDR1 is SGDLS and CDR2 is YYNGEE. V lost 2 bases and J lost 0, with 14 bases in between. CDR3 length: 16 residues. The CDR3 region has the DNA TGTGCCAGCAGCGTGGCTGCGACACCTCTGAACACTGAAGCTTTCTTT. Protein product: CASSVAATPLNTEAFF.

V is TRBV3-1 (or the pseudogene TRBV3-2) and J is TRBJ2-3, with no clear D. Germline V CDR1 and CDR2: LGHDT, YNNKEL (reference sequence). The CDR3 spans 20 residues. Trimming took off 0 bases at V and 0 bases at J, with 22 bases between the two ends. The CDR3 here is CASSQDRIPPRTASTDTQYF. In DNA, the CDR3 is TGTGCCAGCAGCCAAGATCGGATCCCCCCAAGGACGGCTAGCACAGATACGCAGTATTTT.

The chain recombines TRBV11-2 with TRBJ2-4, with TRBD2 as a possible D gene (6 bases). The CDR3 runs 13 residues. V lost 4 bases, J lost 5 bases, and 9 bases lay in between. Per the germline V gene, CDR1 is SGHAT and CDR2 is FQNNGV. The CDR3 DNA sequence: TGTGCCAGCAGCTCGGGACTCCAAAACATTCAGTACTTC. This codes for CASSSGLQNIQYF.

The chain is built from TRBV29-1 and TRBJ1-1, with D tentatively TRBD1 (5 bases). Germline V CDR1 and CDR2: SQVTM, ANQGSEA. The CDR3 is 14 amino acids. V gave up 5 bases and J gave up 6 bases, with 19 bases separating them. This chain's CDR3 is CSVFNQLRAAEAFF. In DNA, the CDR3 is TGCAGCGTTTTTAATCAACTCAGGGCGGCTGAAGCTTTCTTT.

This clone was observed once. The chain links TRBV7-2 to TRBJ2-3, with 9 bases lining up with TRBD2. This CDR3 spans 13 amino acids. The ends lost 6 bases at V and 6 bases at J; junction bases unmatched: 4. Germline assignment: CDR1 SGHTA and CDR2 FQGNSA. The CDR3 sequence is CASSFGLADTQYF. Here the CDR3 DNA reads TGTGCCAGCAGTTTTGGACTAGCGGATACGCAGTATTTT. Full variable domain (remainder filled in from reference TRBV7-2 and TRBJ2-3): GAGVSQSPSNKVTEKGKDVELRCDPISGHTALYWYRQSLGQGLEFLIYFQGNSAPDKSGLPSDRFSAERTGGSVSTLTIQRTQQEDSAVYLCASSFGLADTQYFGPGTRLTVL.

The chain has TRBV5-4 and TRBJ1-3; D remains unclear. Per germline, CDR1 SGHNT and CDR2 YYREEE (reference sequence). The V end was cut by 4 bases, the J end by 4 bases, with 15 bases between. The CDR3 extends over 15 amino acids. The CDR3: CASSPGGGQGNTIYF. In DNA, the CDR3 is TGTGCCAGCAGCCCGGGAGGAGGGCAGGGAAACACCATATATTTT.

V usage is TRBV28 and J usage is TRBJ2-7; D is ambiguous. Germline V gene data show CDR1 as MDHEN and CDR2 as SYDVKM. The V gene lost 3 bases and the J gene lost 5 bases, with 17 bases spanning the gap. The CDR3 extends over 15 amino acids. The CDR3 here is CASSFRASSFDEQYF. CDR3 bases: TGTGCCAGCAGTTTTCGGGCCTCGAGTTTTGACGAGCAGTACTTC.

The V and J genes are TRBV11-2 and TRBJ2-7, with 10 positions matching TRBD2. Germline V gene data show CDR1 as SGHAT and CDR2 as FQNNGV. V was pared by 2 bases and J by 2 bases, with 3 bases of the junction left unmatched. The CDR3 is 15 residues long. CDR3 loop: CASSLSGRAPYEQYF. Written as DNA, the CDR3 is TGTGCCAGCAGCTTAAGCGGGAGGGCCCCCTACGAGCAGTACTTC.

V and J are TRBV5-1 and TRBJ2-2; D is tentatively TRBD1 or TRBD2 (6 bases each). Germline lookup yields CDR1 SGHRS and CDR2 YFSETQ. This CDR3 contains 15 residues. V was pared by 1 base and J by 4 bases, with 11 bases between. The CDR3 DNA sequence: TGCGCCAGCAGCTTGACGGGGGCGGGCACCGGGGAGCTGTTTTTT. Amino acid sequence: CASSLTGAGTGELFF.

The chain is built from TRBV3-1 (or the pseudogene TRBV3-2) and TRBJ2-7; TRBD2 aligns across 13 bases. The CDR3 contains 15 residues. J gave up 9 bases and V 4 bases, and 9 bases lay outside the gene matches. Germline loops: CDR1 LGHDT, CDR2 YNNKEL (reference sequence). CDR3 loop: CASSPGTSGTLAQYF. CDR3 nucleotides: TGTGCCAGCAGCCCCGGGACTAGCGGGACATTGGCGCAGTACTTC.

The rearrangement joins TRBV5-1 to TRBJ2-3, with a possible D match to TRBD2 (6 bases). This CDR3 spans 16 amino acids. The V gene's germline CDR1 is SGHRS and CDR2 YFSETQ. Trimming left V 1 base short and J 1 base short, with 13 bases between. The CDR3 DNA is TGCGCCAGCAGCTTGACGAGTGGCGGGGGCACAGATACGCAGTATTTT. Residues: CASSLTSGGGTDTQYF.

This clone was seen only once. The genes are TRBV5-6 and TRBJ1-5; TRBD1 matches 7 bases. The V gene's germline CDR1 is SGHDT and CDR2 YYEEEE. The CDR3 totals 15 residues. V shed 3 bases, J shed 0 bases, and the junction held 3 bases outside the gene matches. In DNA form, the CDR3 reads TGTGCCAGCAGCTCGACAGGGTATAGCAATCAGCCCCAGCATTTT. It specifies CASSSTGYSNQPQHF.

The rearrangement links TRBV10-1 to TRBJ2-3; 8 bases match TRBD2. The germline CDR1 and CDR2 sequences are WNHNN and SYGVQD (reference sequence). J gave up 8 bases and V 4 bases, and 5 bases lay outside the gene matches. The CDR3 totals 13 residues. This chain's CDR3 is CASSGSTSGTQYF. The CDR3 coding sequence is TGCGCCAGCAGTGGATCAACTAGCGGTACGCAGTATTTT.

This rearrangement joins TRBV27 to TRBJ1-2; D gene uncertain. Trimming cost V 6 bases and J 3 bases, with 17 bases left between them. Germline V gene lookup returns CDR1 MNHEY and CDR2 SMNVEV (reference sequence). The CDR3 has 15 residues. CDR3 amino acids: CASSAVNRLDYGYTF. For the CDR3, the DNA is TGTGCCAGCAGCGCAGTCAACCGGCTGGACTATGGCTACACCTTC.

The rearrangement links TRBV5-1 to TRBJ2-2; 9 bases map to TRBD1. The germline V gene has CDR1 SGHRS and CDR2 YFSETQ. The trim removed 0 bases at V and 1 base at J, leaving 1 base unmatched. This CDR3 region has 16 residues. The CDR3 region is CASSLEGQGNTGELFF. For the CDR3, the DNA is TGCGCCAGCAGCTTGGAGGGACAGGGGAACACCGGGGAGCTGTTTTTT.

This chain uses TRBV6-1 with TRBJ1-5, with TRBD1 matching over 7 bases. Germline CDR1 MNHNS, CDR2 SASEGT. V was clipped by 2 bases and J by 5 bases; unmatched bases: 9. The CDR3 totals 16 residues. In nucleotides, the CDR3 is TGTGCCAGCAGTGAATTGGGACAGCAAAGTTATCAGCCCCAGCATTTT. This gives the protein CASSELGQQSYQPQHF.

The CDR3 DNA is TGTGCCAGCAGCCCGGGGAGGTACGAGCAGTACTTC. Its translation is CASSPGRYEQYF. This chain links TRBV3-1 (or the pseudogene TRBV3-2) with TRBJ2-7, with D possibly TRBD2 on 6 matching bases. The CDR3 is 12 residues long. Looked up from germline, CDR1 is LGHDT and CDR2 is YNNKEL (reference sequence). V was pared by 4 bases and J by 4 bases, with 8 bases between.

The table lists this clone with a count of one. The CDR3 DNA reads as TGTGCCAGCACCACGACAGGGGGCTTCACTGAAGCTTTCTTT. Its translation: CASTTTGGFTEAFF. The rearrangement joins TRBV6-5 to TRBJ1-1, with 10 nucleotides matching TRBD1. V was pared by 7 bases and J by 4 bases, with 6 bases of the junction left unmatched. The CDR3 spans 14 residues. CDR1 and CDR2 from the germline V gene are MNHEY and SVGAGI.